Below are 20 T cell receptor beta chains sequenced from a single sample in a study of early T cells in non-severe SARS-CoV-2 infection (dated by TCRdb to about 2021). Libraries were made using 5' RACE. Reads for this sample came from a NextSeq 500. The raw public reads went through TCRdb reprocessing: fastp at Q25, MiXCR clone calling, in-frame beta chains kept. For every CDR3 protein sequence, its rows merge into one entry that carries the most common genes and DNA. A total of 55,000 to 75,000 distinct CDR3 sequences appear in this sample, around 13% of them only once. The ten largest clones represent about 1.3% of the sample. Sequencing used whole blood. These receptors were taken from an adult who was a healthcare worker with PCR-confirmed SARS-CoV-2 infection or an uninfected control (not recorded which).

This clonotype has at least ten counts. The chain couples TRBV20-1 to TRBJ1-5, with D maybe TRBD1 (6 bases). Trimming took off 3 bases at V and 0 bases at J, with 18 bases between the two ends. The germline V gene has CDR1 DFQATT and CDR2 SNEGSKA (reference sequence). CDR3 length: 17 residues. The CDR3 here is CSASLSRDTFSNQPQHF. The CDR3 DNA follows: TGCAGTGCTAGCCTATCTCGGGACACCTTTAGCAATCAGCCCCAGCATTTT.

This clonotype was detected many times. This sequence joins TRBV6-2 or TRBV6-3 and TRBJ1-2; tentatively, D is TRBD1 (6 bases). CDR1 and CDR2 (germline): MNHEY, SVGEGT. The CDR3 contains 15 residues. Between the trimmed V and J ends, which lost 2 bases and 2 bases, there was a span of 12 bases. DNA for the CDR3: TGTGCCAGCAGTTACACCGGGGGCGCAAACTATGGCTACACCTTC. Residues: CASSYTGGANYGYTF.

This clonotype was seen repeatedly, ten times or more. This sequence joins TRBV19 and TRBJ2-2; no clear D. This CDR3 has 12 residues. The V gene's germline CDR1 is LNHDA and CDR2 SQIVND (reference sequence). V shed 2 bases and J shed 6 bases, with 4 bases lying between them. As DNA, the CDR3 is TGTGCCAGTAGTATACTTGCCGGGGAGCTGTTTTTT. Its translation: CASSILAGELFF.

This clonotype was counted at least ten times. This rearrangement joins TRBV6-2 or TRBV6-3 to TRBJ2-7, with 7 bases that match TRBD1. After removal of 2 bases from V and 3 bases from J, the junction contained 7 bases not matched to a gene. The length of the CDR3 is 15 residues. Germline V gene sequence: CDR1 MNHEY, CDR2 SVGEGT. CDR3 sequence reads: CASSYVQGYDYEQYF. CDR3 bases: TGTGCCAGCAGTTACGTACAGGGGTATGACTACGAGCAGTACTTC.

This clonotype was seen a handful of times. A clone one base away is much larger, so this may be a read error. CDR3 protein: CASSPRTGSGQYF. The DNA for the CDR3 is TGTGCCAGCAGTCCCCGGACAGGAAGCGGGCAGTACTTC. The chain uses TRBV12-3 or TRBV12-4 and TRBJ2-7; 7 nucleotides line up with TRBD1. The CDR3 runs 13 residues. The V and J ends lost 5 bases and 9 bases, in that order; junction bases with no gene match: 10.

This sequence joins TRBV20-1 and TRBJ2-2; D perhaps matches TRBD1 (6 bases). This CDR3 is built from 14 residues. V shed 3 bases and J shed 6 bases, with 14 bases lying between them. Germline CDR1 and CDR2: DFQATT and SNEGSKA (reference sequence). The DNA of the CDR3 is TGCAGTGCTAGGGCCAGGGGTGGGGCCGGGGAGCTGTTTTTT. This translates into CSARARGGAGELFF.

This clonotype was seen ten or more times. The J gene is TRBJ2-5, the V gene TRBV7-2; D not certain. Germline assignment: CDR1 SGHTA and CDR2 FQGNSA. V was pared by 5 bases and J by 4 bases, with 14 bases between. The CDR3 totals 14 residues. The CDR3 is CASSPQGRSETQYF. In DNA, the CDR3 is TGTGCCAGCAGCCCCCAAGGCCGGTCAGAGACCCAGTACTTC.

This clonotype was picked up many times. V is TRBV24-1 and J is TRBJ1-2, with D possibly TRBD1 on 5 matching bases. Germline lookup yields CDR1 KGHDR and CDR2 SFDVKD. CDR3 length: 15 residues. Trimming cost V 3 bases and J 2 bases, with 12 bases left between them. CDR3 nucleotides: TGTGCCACCAGTGATGGGGGGAAAGGGAACTATGGCTACACCTTC. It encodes CATSDGGKGNYGYTF.

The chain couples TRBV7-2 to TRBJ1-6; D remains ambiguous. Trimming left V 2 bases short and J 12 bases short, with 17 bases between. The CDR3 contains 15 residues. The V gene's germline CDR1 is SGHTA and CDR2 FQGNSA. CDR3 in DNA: TGTGCCAGCAGCTTACGAGGCGAGAATAGTGTACCCCTCCACTTT. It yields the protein CASSLRGENSVPLHF.

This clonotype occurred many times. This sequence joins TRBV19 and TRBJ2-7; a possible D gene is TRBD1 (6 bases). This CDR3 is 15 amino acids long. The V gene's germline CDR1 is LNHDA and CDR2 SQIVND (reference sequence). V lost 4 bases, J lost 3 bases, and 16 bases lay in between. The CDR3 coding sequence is TGTGCCAGTAGTAGGGGCGGACAGAGTTACTACGAGCAGTACTTC. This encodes CASSRGGQSYYEQYF.

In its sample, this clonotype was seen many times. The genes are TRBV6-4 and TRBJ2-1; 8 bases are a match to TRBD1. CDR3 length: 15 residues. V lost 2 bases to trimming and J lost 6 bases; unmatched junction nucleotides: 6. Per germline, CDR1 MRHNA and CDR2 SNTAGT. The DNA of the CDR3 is TGTGCCAGCAGTGACGATGGACAGGGTATCAATGAGCAGTTCTTC. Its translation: CASSDDGQGINEQFF.

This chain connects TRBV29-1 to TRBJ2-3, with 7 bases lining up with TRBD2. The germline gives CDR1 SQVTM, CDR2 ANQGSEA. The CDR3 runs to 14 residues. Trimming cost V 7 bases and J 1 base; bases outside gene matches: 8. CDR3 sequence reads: CSAPGLAGTDTQYF. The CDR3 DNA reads TGCAGCGCCCCGGGGCTAGCGGGCACAGATACGCAGTATTTT.

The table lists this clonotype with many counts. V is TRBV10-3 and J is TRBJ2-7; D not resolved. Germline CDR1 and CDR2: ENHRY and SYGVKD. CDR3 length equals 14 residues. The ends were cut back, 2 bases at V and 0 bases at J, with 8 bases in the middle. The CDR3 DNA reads TGTGCCATCAGTGAGCGGGCTGGCTCCTACGAGCAGTACTTC. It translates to CAISERAGSYEQYF.

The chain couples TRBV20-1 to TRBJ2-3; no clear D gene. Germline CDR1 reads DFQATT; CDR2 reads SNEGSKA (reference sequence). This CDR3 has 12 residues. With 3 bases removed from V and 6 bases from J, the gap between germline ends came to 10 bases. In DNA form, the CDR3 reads TGCAGTGCTAGGACCCTAGGGGATACGCAGTATTTT. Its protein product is CSARTLGDTQYF.

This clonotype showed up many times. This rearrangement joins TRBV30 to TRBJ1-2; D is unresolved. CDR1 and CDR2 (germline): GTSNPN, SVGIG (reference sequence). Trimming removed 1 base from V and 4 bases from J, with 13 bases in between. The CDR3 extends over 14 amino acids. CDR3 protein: CAWSAWDPAYGYTF. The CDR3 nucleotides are TGTGCCTGGAGTGCTTGGGATCCCGCCTATGGCTACACCTTC.

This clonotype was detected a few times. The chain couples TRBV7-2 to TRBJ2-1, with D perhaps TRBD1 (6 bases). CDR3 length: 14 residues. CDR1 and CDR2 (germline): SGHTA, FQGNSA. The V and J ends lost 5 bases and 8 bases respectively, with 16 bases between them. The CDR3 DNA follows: TGTGCCAGCAGCGTCTACAGGGTTGCCGATGAGCAGTTCTTC. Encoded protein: CASSVYRVADEQFF.

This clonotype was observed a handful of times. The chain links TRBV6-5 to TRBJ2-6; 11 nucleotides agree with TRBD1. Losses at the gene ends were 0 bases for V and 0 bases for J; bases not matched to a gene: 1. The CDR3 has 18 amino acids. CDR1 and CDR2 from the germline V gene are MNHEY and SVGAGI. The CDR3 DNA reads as TGTGCCAGCAGTTACTCCGGGACAGGGGGCTCTGGGGCCAACGTCCTGACTTTC. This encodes CASSYSGTGGSGANVLTF.

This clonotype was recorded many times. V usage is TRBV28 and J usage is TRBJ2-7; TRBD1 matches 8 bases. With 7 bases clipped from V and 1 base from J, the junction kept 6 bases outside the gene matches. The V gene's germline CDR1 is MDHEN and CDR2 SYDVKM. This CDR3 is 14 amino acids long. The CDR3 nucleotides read TGTGCCAGCATTCCCCGGACAGGGTCCTACGAGCAGTACTTC. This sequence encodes CASIPRTGSYEQYF.

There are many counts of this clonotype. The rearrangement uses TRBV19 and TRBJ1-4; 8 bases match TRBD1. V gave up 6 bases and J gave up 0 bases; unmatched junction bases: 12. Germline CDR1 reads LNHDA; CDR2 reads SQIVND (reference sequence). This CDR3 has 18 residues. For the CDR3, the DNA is TGTGCCAGTAGCACAGGGACAGGACATAAGTCAACTAATGAAAAACTGTTTTTT. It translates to CASSTGTGHKSTNEKLFF.

CDR3 sequence (DNA): TGCGCCAGCAGCCACATTACCGGGACAGGGATCACAGATACGCAGTATTTT. Translated: CASSHITGTGITDTQYF. This chain joins TRBV4-3 and TRBJ2-3, with 9 bases matching TRBD1. CDR3 length equals 17 residues. Germline CDR1 LGHNA, CDR2 YSLEER. V was clipped by 3 bases and J by 2 bases; unmatched bases: 9.